Below are 10 T cell receptor beta chains sequenced from a single sample in a study of blood T cells in healthy people across ages. A second roughly 6 to 11 cycle PCR used barcoded and J-beta primers. MiXCR was run by TCRdb on the 5' RACE reads, yielding one entry per CDR3 protein. In the table there are about a million distinct CDR3 sequences, more than 30% of which are singletons. Input material: blood. All receptors come from a man between 18 and 35 years old in good health.

The rearrangement links TRBV6-2 or TRBV6-3 to TRBJ2-7; the match to TRBD1 covers 9 bases. The CDR3 is made up of 14 amino acids. The germline gives CDR1 MNHEY, CDR2 SVGEGT. V lost 6 bases and J lost 4; bases outside the gene matches: 7. The CDR3 reads CASRSDRGIYEQYF. The CDR3, as DNA: TGTGCCAGCAGATCGGACAGGGGAATTTACGAGCAGTACTTC.

As regards this clonotype: The junction does not match germline at one end; this may be a read error. The V and J genes are TRBV6-2 or TRBV6-3 and TRBJ2-1; 7 positions agree with TRBD1. CDR1 MNHEY and CDR2 SVGEGT come from the germline V gene. The CDR3 runs to 16 residues. CDR3 DNA: TGTGCCAGCAGTTCCCCTAGGGACAGACGCTACGATGAGCAGTTCTTC. Its translation is CASSSPRDRRYDEQFF.

The chain employs TRBV9 and TRBJ1-1, with TRBD1 identical over 7 bases. This CDR3 is built from 14 residues. J was trimmed by 4 bases and V by 4 bases; bases with no gene match: 7. Germline CDR1 reads SGDLS; CDR2 reads YYNGEE. The CDR3 coding sequence is TGTGCCAGCAGCCCCACAACAGGGGCCACTGAAGCTTTCTTT. Its translation is CASSPTTGATEAFF.

The DNA of the CDR3 is TGTGCCAGCAGATCCAGGGGCCGCAGCTCCTACAATGAGCAGTTCTTC. Its translation: CASRSRGRSSYNEQFF. The rearrangement joins TRBV2 to TRBJ2-1, with a tentative D call TRBD1 (6 bases). The CDR3 extends over 16 amino acids. Germline V gene sequence: CDR1 SNHLY, CDR2 FYNNEI. The V end lost 6 bases, the J end lost 0 bases, and 15 bases lay between the germline ends.

V is TRBV20-1 and J is TRBJ1-4; D unresolved. Germline CDR1 and CDR2: DFQATT and SNEGSKA (reference sequence). The CDR3 is 13 amino acids. V was pared by 4 bases and J by 7 bases, with 13 bases between. DNA for the CDR3: TGCAGTGCTATGCGGCAGACGGGTGAAAAACTGTTTTTT. Residues: CSAMRQTGEKLFF.

This clonotype was detected a few times. The chain joins TRBV4-1 to TRBJ1-2; no clear D. CDR3 length: 14 residues. Deletions cut 1 base from V and 7 bases from J, with 13 bases between. Looked up from germline, CDR1 is MGHRA and CDR2 is YSYEKL. The CDR3 DNA reads TGCGCCAGCAGCCAAGTGAAGCAGAAGATTGGCTACACCTTC. Translated, it gives CASSQVKQKIGYTF.

The chain has TRBV27 and TRBJ2-7, with D maybe TRBD2 (5 bases). There are 13 residues in the CDR3. Trimming left V 4 bases short and J 6 bases short, with 13 bases between. The germline gives CDR1 MNHEY, CDR2 SMNVEV (reference sequence). Here the CDR3 reads CASSSELGFEQYF. CDR3 DNA: TGTGCCAGCAGTTCCGAACTAGGGTTCGAGCAGTACTTC.

With respect to this clonotype: A much more abundant neighbour one base away suggests this may be a read error. The chain uses TRBV2 and TRBJ1-6, with D maybe TRBD1 (5 bases). The ends were cut back, 7 bases at V and 4 bases at J, with 14 bases in the middle. In germline, CDR1 is SNHLY, CDR2 FYNNEI. The CDR3 is made up of 15 amino acids. This CDR3 reads CASNGTIQYNSPLHF. CDR3 sequence (DNA): TGTGCCAGCAACGGGACCATCCAGTATAATTCACCCCTCCACTTT.

This clonotype was counted once. One end of the junction fails to match germline, which may point to a read error. The chain has TRBV11-1 and TRBJ2-5; D is perhaps TRBD2 (6 bases). Germline CDR1 SGHAT, CDR2 FQDESV (reference sequence). CDR3 length: 24 amino acids. The CDR3, as DNA: TGTGCCAGTAGCTTAGTATTAAGTCCCGGGACTGCCGAAATCTTTCCCGGGTCTCAAGAGACCCAGTACTTC. Residues: CASSLVLSPGTAEIFPGSQETQYF.

This clonotype was found many times. The chain links TRBV12-3 or TRBV12-4 to TRBJ2-7; TRBD1 is a possible D gene (5 bases). CDR3 size: 13 residues. V lost 6 bases and J 2 bases, leaving 11 bases between the germline ends. CDR3 sequence reads: CASSPTGAYEQYF. The CDR3, as DNA: TGTGCCAGCAGCCCCACAGGAGCCTACGAGCAGTACTTC.